The T cell receptor beta chain under discussion was sequenced for a study of T cells in Graves' hyperthyroidism and ophthalmopathy. CDR1 is SGHNT, CDR2 YYREEE, per germline (reference sequence). This CDR3 region has 13 residues. Regions amplified from RNA transcripts were the TCR beta CDR3 regions. During a first-round RT-PCR of the TCR CDR3, the HTBI primer set was used. TCRdb reprocessed the multiplex PCR reads with MiXCR, giving one entry per CDR3 protein. The sample has around 250,000 distinct CDR3 sequences, less than 15% seen once. There are a few counts of this clonotype. Its antigen remains unidentified. Sequence at one end of the junction differs from germline and may be a read error. Broader study findings: Stable hyperthyroidism and ophthalmopathy were separated using 13 V-J signatures.

Newly diagnosed patients aged 18 to 65 had hyperthyroidism of under 2 months' duration. Diagnostic assessment was based on clinical symptoms, serum thyroxine and TRAb, thyroid ultrasound and orbital computed tomography. PBMCs were derived from around 10 ml fresh peripheral blood. Source material: blood. This receptor was obtained from a woman aged 40 to 55 with Graves' hyperthyroidism that later progressed to Graves' ophthalmopathy. This chain uses TRBV5-4 with TRBJ1-1; D not resolved. The CDR3 spells CASSLSLNTEASF. The CDR3 bases are TGTGCCAGCAGCTTGAGTCTGAACACTGAAGCTTCCTTT.